Below, one T cell receptor (beta chain) is given with its context. This specimen belongs to a study of blood T cells in healthy people across ages. The CDR3 is made up of 15 amino acids. The germline CDR1 and CDR2 sequences are SGHVS and FQNEAQ. The J segment lost 2 bases and the V segment lost 5 bases, leaving 7 bases of the junction unmatched. A second about 7 to 11 cycle PCR used barcoded and J-beta primers. TCRdb re-analysed the 5' RACE reads in MiXCR, keeping a single row per CDR3 protein. The sample holds hundreds of thousands of distinct CDR3 sequences; just under 25% are singletons and the top ten take around 9.2%. This sample also belongs to another study, concerning T cells of mothers and their children. From that report: A primer called M1S, used in the second PCR, added sample barcodes and 2-4 random nucleotides.

The source material was blood. The chain recombines TRBV7-8 with TRBJ2-3; 7 nucleotides align to TRBD2. The TCR originated in a boy between 10 and 17 years old in good health. DNA of the CDR3: TGTGCCAGCAGCAGGCTAGCGGAGAACACAGATACGCAGTATTTT. Translation gives CASSRLAENTDTQYF.